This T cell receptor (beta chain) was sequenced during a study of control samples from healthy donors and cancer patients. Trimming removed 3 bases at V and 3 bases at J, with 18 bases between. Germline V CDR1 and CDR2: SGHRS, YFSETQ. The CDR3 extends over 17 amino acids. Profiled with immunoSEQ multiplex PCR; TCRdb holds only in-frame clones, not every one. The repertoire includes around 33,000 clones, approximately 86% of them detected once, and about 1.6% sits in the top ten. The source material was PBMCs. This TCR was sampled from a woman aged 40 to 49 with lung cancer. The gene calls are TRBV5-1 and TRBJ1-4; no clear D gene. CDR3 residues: CASSSGREIIANEKLFF. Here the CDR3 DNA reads TGCGCCAGCAGCTCGGGCCGAGAAATTATCGCTAATGAAAAACTGTTTTTT.